These 13 T cell receptor beta chains were sequenced from one sample in a study of T cells in Graves' hyperthyroidism and ophthalmopathy. TCR beta CDR3 regions were amplified from RNA transcripts. The HTBI primer set served for first-round RT-PCR of the TCR CDR3. TCRdb re-called the multiplex PCR reads with MiXCR, one entry per CDR3 protein. The sample yields about 560,000 distinct CDR3 sequences, 16% seen once. Specimen: blood. The origin of the receptors is a woman aged 18-30 years with Graves' hyperthyroidism.

The sample holds many counts of this clonotype. The chain couples TRBV2 to TRBJ2-2; TRBD2 aligns across 8 bases. The CDR3 covers 13 residues. Germline V lookup: CDR1 SNHLY, CDR2 FYNNEI. The ends lost 9 bases at V and 3 bases at J; junction bases unmatched: 3. Here the CDR3 DNA reads TGTGCCAGACGGCGGGGGGACACCGGGGAGCTGTTTTTT. This codes for CARRRGDTGELFF.

This clonotype has ten or more counts. The CDR3 bases are TGTGCCAGCAGGGCTGGGGGGGGGAACACTGAAGCTTTCTTT. Translating it yields CASRAGGGNTEAFF. This sequence joins TRBV28 and TRBJ1-1; possibly TRBD1 for D (5 bases). V lost 6 bases to trimming and J lost 1 base, with 12 bases between them. The CDR3 runs to 14 residues. Germline V gene data show CDR1 as MDHEN and CDR2 as SYDVKM.

This clonotype was recorded only once. The rearrangement joins TRBV28 to TRBJ2-7, with 8 positions matching TRBD2. Trimming removed 10 bases from V and 0 bases from J; junction bases left unmatched: 8. Germline lookup yields CDR1 MDHEN and CDR2 SYDVKM. The CDR3 covers 14 residues. The CDR3 DNA is TGTGCCACCCGAGGAAGCGGGAGCTCCTACGAGCAGTACTTC. Translated: CATRGSGSSYEQYF.

The sample holds a few counts of this clonotype. The chain is built from TRBV2 and TRBJ2-1; 8 nucleotides line up with TRBD2. V was clipped by 7 bases and J by 0 bases; unmatched bases: 8. CDR1 SNHLY and CDR2 FYNNEI come from the germline V gene. The CDR3 has 16 residues. The CDR3 nucleotides are TGTGCCAGCACTATTAGCGGGGAAAGCTCCTACAATGAGCAGTTCTTC. This encodes CASTISGESSYNEQFF.

In its sample, this clonotype was seen a few times. V gene TRBV3-2 combines with J gene TRBJ2-3; TRBD2, the table's D call, lacks a check against the DNA. TRBV3-2 is classified as a pseudogene. This CDR3 is 15 amino acids long. The CDR3 nucleotides are TGTGCCAGCAGCCAGCCCTTCCTGGTCTCCCATACGCAGTATTTT. Amino acids: CASSQPFLVSHTQYF.

At least ten counts were recorded for this clonotype. V gene TRBV13 combines with J gene TRBJ2-7; TRBD1 might be the D (5 bases). CDR3 length equals 14 residues. Per the germline V gene, CDR1 is PRHDT and CDR2 is FYEKMQ (reference sequence). Trimming cost V 1 base and J 7 bases, with 14 bases left between them. CDR3 nucleotide sequence: TGTGCCAGCAGCTTAGCGTCAGGGCGGCGGGAGCAGTACTTC. The encoded protein is CASSLASGRREQYF.

This clonotype was detected ten times or more. The chain uses TRBV5-1 and TRBJ1-1, with 8 bases that match TRBD1. Germline CDR1 reads SGHRS; CDR2 reads YFSETQ. Trimming cost V 4 bases and J 4 bases; bases outside gene matches: 6. The CDR3 length is 14 residues. The CDR3 is CASSPTGVGTEAFF. DNA for the CDR3: TGCGCCAGCAGCCCGACAGGGGTAGGCACTGAAGCTTTCTTT.

The CDR3 DNA reads as TGCGCCAGCAGCTTGGCTCTAGCGGGAGGATCCACCGGGGAGCTGTTTTTT. Amino acids: CASSLALAGGSTGELFF. V and J are TRBV5-1 and TRBJ2-2, with 11 positions matching TRBD2. Trimming took 0 bases from V and 4 from J; bases not matched to a gene: 5. Per the germline V gene, CDR1 is SGHRS and CDR2 is YFSETQ. This CDR3 is 17 amino acids long.

This clonotype was counted between two and nine times. This chain uses TRBV29-1 with TRBJ2-5; no definite D call. The CDR3 sequence is 12 residues long. Germline V lookup: CDR1 SQVTM, CDR2 ANQGSEA. V was cut by 7 bases and J by 2 bases, with 11 bases left in between. The CDR3 is CSAKGNQETQYF. Here the CDR3 DNA reads TGCAGCGCAAAGGGAAATCAAGAGACCCAGTACTTC.

This clonotype was detected many times. The chain links TRBV6-6 to TRBJ1-5, with a weak D call TRBD1 (5 bases). V shed 0 bases and J shed 6 bases, with 12 bases lying between them. The germline CDR1 and CDR2 sequences are MNHNY and SVGAGI (reference sequence). CDR3 length: 15 amino acids. The CDR3 coding sequence is TGTGCCAGCAGTTACTCGGGAGGGGATGCTCAGCCCCAGCATTTT. Translated: CASSYSGGDAQPQHF.

Many counts were recorded for this clonotype. This chain connects TRBV6-2 or TRBV6-3 to TRBJ1-5; D uncertain. Germline lookup yields CDR1 MNHEY and CDR2 SVGEGT. This CDR3 is 13 amino acids long. Trimming shortened V by 2 bases and J by 0 bases, and 2 bases separated the two germline ends. CDR3 bases: TGTGCCAGCAGTTACAGTAGCAATCAGCCCCAGCATTTT. Translation: CASSYSSNQPQHF.

This clonotype was detected ten times or more. The chain uses TRBV20-1 and TRBJ2-5; D not certain. This CDR3 spans 12 amino acids. Trimming shortened V by 3 bases and J by 2 bases, and 7 bases separated the two germline ends. Germline V gives CDR1 DFQATT, CDR2 SNEGSKA (reference sequence). The CDR3 DNA is TGCAGTGCTAGCGGACGGCAAGAGACCCAGTACTTC. It is translated as CSASGRQETQYF.

In its sample, this clonotype was seen a few times. The V gene is TRBV20-1, the J gene TRBJ2-7; weak D call: TRBD1 (6 bases). The CDR3 consists of 13 residues. Germline V gives CDR1 DFQATT, CDR2 SNEGSKA (reference sequence). Trimming left V 1 base short and J 1 base short, with 8 bases between. CDR3 nucleotide sequence: TGCAGTGCTAGAGGGGGACATTCCTACGAGCAGTACTTC. Amino acids: CSARGGHSYEQYF.